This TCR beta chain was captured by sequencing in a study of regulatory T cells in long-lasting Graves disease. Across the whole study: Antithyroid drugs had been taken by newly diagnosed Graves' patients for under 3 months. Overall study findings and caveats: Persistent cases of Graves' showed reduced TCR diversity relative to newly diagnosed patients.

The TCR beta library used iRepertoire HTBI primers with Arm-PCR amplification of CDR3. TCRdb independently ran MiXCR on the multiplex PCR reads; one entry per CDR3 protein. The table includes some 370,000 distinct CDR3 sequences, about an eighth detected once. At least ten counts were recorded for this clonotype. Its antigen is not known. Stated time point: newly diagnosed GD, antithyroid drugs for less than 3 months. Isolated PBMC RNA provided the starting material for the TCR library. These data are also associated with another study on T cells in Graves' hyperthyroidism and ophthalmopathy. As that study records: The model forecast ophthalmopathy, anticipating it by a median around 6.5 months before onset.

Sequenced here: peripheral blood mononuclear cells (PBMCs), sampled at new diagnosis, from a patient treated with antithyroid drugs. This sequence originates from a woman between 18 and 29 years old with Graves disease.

The CDR3 DNA reads TGTGCCAGCAGCTCGGGACAGGGAATCGGGGAGCTGTTTTTT. Protein product: CASSSGQGIGELFF. The J gene is TRBJ2-2, the V gene TRBV7-2, with 9 bases matching TRBD1. The CDR3 contains 14 residues. The V and J ends lost 4 bases and 7 bases, in that order; junction bases with no gene match: 4. Germline-derived CDR1 and CDR2 are SGHTA and FQGNSA.